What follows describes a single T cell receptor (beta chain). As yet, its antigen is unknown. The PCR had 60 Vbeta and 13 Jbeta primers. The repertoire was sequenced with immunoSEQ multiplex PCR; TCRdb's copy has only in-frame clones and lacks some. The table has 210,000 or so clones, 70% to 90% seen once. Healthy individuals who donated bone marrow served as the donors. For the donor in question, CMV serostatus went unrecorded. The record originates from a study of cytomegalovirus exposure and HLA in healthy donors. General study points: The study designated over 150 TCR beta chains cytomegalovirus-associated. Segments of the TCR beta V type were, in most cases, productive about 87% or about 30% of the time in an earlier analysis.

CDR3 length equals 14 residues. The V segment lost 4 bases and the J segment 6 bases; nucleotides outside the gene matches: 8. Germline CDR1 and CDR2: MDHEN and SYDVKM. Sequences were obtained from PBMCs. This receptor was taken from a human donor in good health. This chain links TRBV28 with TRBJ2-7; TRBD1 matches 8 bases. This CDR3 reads CASSWGTGGTEQYF. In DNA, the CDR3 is TGTGCCAGCAGTTGGGGGACAGGAGGAACCGAGCAGTACTTC.